A selection of T cell receptor beta chains follows, all from one sample in a study of blood T cell repertoires in COVID-19. Generated by immunoSEQ multiplex PCR, the TCRdb table keeps only in-frame clones and is missing some. The table shows about 280,000 clones, with 80% to 90% occurring only once. Sequenced input: peripheral blood. Receptors originate from a woman in her forties or fifties who had recovered from COVID-19. Both conserved end residues are part of each CDR3. The D gene is left open where the match is weak. Expanded clones are given a class, and other clones once, few, many or no size at all.

d_gene	abundance	j_gene	v_gene	CDR3aa	CDR3nt
NA	NA	TRBJ1-1	TRBV30	CAWIGTLLANTEAFF	TGTGCCTGGATCGGGACACTCTTAGCGAACACTGAAGCTTTCTTT
NA	NA	TRBJ1-2	TRBV6-5	CASNSNPGWGYGYTF	TGTGCCAGCAATTCTAACCCAGGGTGGGGCTATGGCTACACCTTC
TRBD1	NA	TRBJ2-1	TRBV24-1	CATSRGQGYNEQFF	TGTGCCACCAGTCGCGGACAGGGCTACAATGAGCAGTTCTTC
NA	once	TRBJ2-3	TRBV18	CASSPPQGQGDTQYF	TGTGCCAGCTCACCTCCTCAGGGGCAGGGAGATACGCAGTATTTT
NA	few	TRBJ2-1	TRBV6-4	CASSDSPGGGGSNEQFF	TGTGCCAGCAGTGACTCCCCCGGTGGTGGGGGGTCCAATGAGCAGTTCTTC
TRBD1	NA	TRBJ2-1	TRBV2	CASTWTGLPFFF	TGTGCCAGCACGTGGACAGGACTCCCTTTTTTCTTC
NA	NA	TRBJ2-1	TRBV11-1	CASSLSGLDSYNEQFF	TGTGCCAGCAGTCTTTCCGGCCTGGACAGTTACAATGAGCAGTTCTTC
NA	NA	TRBJ1-2	TRBV11-1	CASSSRGYGYTF	TGTGCCAGCAGCTCCAGGGGTTATGGCTACACCTTC
NA	NA	TRBJ1-2	TRBV4-3	CASSQGRRVSFYGYTF	TGCGCCAGCAGCCAAGGACGGAGGGTTTCCTTCTATGGCTACACCTTC
NA	NA	TRBJ2-7	TRBV28	CASSHRETYEQYF	TGTGCCAGCAGTCACAGGGAAACGTACGAGCAGTACTTC
TRBD2	NA	TRBJ2-7	TRBV7-9	CASSFGGSSYEQYF	TGTGCCAGCAGCTTTGGCGGGAGCTCCTACGAGCAGTACTTC
TRBD1	NA	TRBJ2-5	TRBV19	CATADRLKETQYF	TGTGCCACCGCGGACAGGCTAAAAGAGACCCAGTACTTC
NA	few	TRBJ1-1	TRBV28	CASSLPPRTEAFF	TGTGCCAGCAGCTTACCCCCGAGGACTGAAGCTTTCTTT
NA	NA	TRBJ2-7	TRBV28	CASSLGREQYF	TGTGCCAGCAGTTTGGGGAGAGAGCAGTACTTC
TRBD2	NA	TRBJ2-1	TRBV5-6	CASSGTSGSNEQFF	TGTGCCAGTTCCGGGACTAGCGGGAGCAATGAGCAGTTCTTC
TRBD1	NA	TRBJ1-5	TRBV10-3	CAISGYGQGSNQPQHF	TGTGCCATCAGTGGTTATGGACAGGGGAGCAATCAGCCCCAGCATTTT
NA	few	TRBJ2-2	TRBV5-4	CASSLAGNTGELFF	TGTGCCAGCAGCTTGGCCGGTAACACCGGGGAGCTGTTTTTT
TRBD1	NA	TRBJ1-2	TRBV18	CASSPLEGQNYGYTF	TGTGCCAGCTCACCACTAGAGGGACAGAACTATGGCTACACCTTC
TRBD2	NA	TRBJ2-1	TRBV30	CAWSVGLSGSSDEQFF	TGTGCCTGGAGTGTAGGACTAAGCGGGAGTAGTGATGAGCAGTTCTTC
NA	NA	TRBJ1-6	TRBV6-8	CAKHRGYRDINSPLHF	TGTGCTAAACACCGGGGTTACCGGGACATTAATTCACCCCTCCACTTT
NA	once	TRBJ2-2	TRBV28	CASSWAGELFF	TGTGCCAGCAGTTGGGCAGGGGAGCTGTTTTTT
NA	NA	TRBJ1-5	TRBV7-2	CASSLVSGGIHQPQHF	TGTGCCAGCAGCTTAGTAAGTGGGGGGATACATCAGCCCCAGCATTTT
TRBD2	NA	TRBJ2-7	TRBV19	CASSASGTSGLEQYF	TGTGCCAGTAGCGCGTCCGGGACTAGCGGGCTCGAGCAGTACTTC
NA	NA	TRBJ2-3	TRBV6-2/TRBV6-3	CASSYSKVAGLTQYF	TGTGCCAGCAGTTACTCGAAGGTGGCGGGGTTGACGCAGTATTTT
NA	NA	TRBJ1-1	TRBV5-1	CASSSISGTEAFF	TGCGCCAGCAGCTCTATTTCGGGTACTGAAGCTTTCTTT
NA	NA	TRBJ1-6	TRBV28	CASRNSWGHSPLHF	TGTGCCAGCAGGAACTCCTGGGGCCATTCACCCCTCCACTTT
TRBD2	NA	TRBJ2-5	TRBV9	CASSVLRGEGQETQYF	TGTGCCAGCAGCGTGTTGCGGGGGGAAGGCCAAGAGACCCAGTACTTC
TRBD1	NA	TRBJ2-1	TRBV27	CASSGLGQGALNEQFF	TGTGCCAGCAGTGGCCTCGGACAGGGGGCGCTCAATGAGCAGTTCTTC
TRBD2	NA	TRBJ2-7	TRBV6-4	CASSSGLVLYEQYF	TGTGCCAGCAGCTCGGGACTAGTGCTCTACGAGCAGTACTTC